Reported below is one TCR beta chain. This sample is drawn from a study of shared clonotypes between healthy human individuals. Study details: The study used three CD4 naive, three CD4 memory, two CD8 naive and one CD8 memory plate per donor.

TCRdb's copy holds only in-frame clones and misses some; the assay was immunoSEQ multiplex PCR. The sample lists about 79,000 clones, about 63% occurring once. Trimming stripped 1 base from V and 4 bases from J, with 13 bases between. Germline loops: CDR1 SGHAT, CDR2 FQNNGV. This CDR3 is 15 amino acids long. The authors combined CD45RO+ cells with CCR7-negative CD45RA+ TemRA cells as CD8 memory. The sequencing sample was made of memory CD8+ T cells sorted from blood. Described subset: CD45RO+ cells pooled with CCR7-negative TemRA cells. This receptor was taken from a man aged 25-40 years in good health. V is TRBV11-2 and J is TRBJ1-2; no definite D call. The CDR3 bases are TGTGCCAGCAGCTTAGTCGGTATACCTGTCTATGGCTACACCTTC. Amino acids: CASSLVGIPVYGYTF.